This is a list of T cell receptor beta chains from one sample in a study of control samples from healthy donors and cancer patients. Sequencing used immunoSEQ multiplex PCR; TCRdb keeps in-frame clones, though not all of them. This repertoire shows 150,000 to 200,000 clones, about 94% found once; its top ten account for around 9.3%. Sequenced sample: blood. The receptors originated from a woman between 40 and 55 years old in good health. Both conserved end residues are part of each CDR3. The D gene is left open where the match is weak.

TRBJ1-5 | TRBV19 | TRBD1 | TGTGCCAGTAGCGATCCTGCGACAGGGTACAATCAGCCCCAGCATTTT | CASSDPATGYNQPQHF
TRBJ2-7 | TRBV30 | NA | TGTGCCTGGAGTGTCAAACTATCCTACGAGCAGTACTTC | CAWSVKLSYEQYF
TRBJ2-5 | TRBV7-2 | NA | TGTGCCAGCAGCTCGAACAGGGTTATGGAGACCCAGTACTTC | CASSSNRVMETQYF
TRBJ1-2 | TRBV7-2 | NA | TGTGCCAGCAGTTTGGACGGGAACTATGGCTACACCTTC | CASSLDGNYGYTF
TRBJ1-2 | TRBV7-3 | TRBD1 | TGTGCCAGCAGTCCTCGGGGAGGGACAGAGGGTGGCTACACCTTC | CASSPRGGTEGGYTF
TRBJ2-5 | TRBV6-6 | NA | TGTGCCAGCAGTTATGGCAGAGGGCAAGAGACCCAGTACTTC | CASSYGRGQETQYF
TRBJ1-2 | TRBV7-3 | NA | TGTGCCAGCAGCTCTAACCGGGGAGAGGGCTATGGCTACACCTTC | CASSSNRGEGYGYTF
TRBJ1-4 | TRBV7-3 | NA | TGTGCCAGCAGCAAGGATGGGGCAACTAATGAAAAACTGTTTTTT | CASSKDGATNEKLFF
TRBJ2-7 | TRBV2 | TRBD2 | TGTGCCAGCACGGGGGGAGGATACGAGCAGTACTTC | CASTGGGYEQYF
TRBJ2-5 | TRBV6-1 | NA | TGTGCCAGCAGTGAAGTTGTAGGGACTGCCGGTCCCCAGTACTTC | CASSEVVGTAGPQYF
TRBJ2-4 | TRBV7-2 | NA | TGTGCCAGCAGCTTAGAAGGCCCCGCGGGGTTCAAAAACATTCAGTACTTC | CASSLEGPAGFKNIQYF
TRBJ2-7 | TRBV10-3 | TRBD1 | TGTGCCATCAGCCCGGGACAGGGGGGATTTTTGACCTACGAGCAGTACTTC | CAISPGQGGFLTYEQYF
TRBJ1-1 | TRBV5-1 | TRBD1 | TGCGCCAGCAGCCCACGGACAGGCGCCTCCACTGAAGCTTTCTTT | CASSPRTGASTEAFF
TRBJ1-2 | TRBV6-5 | NA | TGTGCCAGCACCCCCGGCCTAAACTATGGCTACACCTTC | CASTPGLNYGYTF
TRBJ1-6 | TRBV5-4 | NA | TGTGCCAGCAGCACCATCGAGGATTCACCCCTCCACTTT | CASSTIEDSPLHF
TRBJ2-2 | TRBV4-1 | NA | TGCGCCAGCAGCCAAGTCGGGGGGCGGGACACCGGGGAGCTGTTTTTT | CASSQVGGRDTGELFF
TRBJ2-7 | TRBV7-6 | NA | TGTGCCAGCGGTCGACAGGCTCCCGCGGACGAGCAGTACTTC | CASGRQAPADEQYF
TRBJ1-5 | TRBV10-3 | NA | TGTGCCATCAGCAAGGACAAGGCAAATAGCAATCAGCCCCAGCATTTT | CAISKDKANSNQPQHF
TRBJ2-7 | TRBV6-1 | NA | TGTGCCAGCAGTGAAGCGGTGGGGTACGAGCAGTACTTC | CASSEAVGYEQYF
TRBJ2-2 | TRBV24-1 | NA | TGTGCCACCAGTGAACCGAGGGAATACCGGGGAGCTGTTTTT | CATSEPREYRGAVF
TRBJ2-5 | TRBV19 | NA | TGTGCCAGTAGTATGCTGGGGACACCGTACCAAGAGACCCAGTACTTC | CASSMLGTPYQETQYF
TRBJ2-2 | TRBV14 | NA | TGTGCCAGCAGCCAAGTGATTCAGAACACCGGGGAGCTGTTTTTT | CASSQVIQNTGELFF
TRBJ1-1 | TRBV5-1 | TRBD1 | TGCGCCAGCAGTAACTCCGGGACAGGGGGCATGGACACTGAAGCTTTCTTT | CASSNSGTGGMDTEAFF